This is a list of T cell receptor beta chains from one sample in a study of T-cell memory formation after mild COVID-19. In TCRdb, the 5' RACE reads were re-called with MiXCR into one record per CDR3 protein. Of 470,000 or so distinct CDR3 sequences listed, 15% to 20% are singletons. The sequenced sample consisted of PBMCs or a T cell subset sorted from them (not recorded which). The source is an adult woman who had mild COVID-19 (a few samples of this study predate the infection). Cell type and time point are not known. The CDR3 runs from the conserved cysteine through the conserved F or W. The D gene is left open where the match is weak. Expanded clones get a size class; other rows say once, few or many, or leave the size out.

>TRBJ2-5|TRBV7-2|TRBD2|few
CASSFWTSGQETQYF
TGTGCCAGCAGCTTTTGGACTAGCGGGCAAGAGACCCAGTACTTC
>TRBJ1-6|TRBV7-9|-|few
CASSVGQPLHF
TGTGCCAGCAGCGTAGGACAGCCCCTCCACTTT
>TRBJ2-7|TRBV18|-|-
CASSGESEQYF
TGTGCCAGCTCCGGGGAAAGCGAGCAGTACTTC
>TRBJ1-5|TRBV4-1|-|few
CASSQGPTSNQPQHF
TGCGCCAGCAGCCAAGGCCCTACGAGCAATCAGCCCCAGCATTTT
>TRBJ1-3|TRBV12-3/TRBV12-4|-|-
CASRKPGNTIYF
TGTGCCAGCAGAAAACCTGGAAACACCATATATTTT
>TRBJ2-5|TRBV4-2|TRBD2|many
CASSQGPLSGGEETQYF
TGTGCCAGCAGCCAAGGCCCCCTGAGCGGGGGGGAAGAGACCCAGTACTTC
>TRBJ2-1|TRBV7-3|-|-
CASSPALGGNEQFF
TGTGCCAGCAGCCCGGCCCTAGGCGGGAATGAGCAGTTCTTC
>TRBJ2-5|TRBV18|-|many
CASSPTQGYQETQYF
TGTGCCAGCTCACCTACGCAGGGGTACCAAGAGACCCAGTACTTC
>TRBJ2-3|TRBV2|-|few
CASSTLFGASDTQYF
TGTGCCAGCAGTACTTTGTTTGGGGCCTCAGATACGCAGTATTTT
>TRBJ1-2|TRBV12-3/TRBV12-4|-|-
CASTSGLVNYGYTF
TGTGCCAGCACCTCGGGACTCGTTAACTATGGCTACACCTTC
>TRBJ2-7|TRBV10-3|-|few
CAIRSLAYEQYF
TGTGCCATCAGGTCCCTGGCCTACGAGCAGTACTTC
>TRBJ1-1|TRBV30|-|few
CAWVRKQNTEAFF
TGTGCCTGGGTCCGGAAACAGAACACTGAAGCTTTCTTT
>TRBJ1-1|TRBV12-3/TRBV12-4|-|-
CASSNIQGTEAFF
TGTGCCAGCAGCAACATACAGGGAACTGAAGCTTTCTTT
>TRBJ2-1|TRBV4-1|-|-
CASSQVGGNEQFF
TGCGCCAGCAGCCAAGTTGGAGGAAATGAGCAGTTCTTC
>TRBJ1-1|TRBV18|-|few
CSSSPPSRGFNNEAFF
TGTTCCAGCTCACCACCATCACGGGGTTTTAACAATGAAGCTTTCTTT
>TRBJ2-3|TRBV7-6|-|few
CASSADLVEDTQYF
TGTGCCAGCAGCGCAGACTTGGTGGAGGATACGCAGTATTTT
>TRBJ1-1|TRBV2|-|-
CASSEQPNTEAFF
TGTGCCAGCAGTGAACAGCCGAACACTGAAGCTTTCTTT
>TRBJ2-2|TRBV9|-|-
CASSAPRRANTNTGELFF
TGTGCCAGCAGCGCACCCCGGCGAGCCAACACGAACACCGGGGAGCTGTTTTTT
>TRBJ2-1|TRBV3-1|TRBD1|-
CASRDTGVSSYNEQFF
TGTGCCAGCAGAGACACAGGGGTTAGCTCCTACAATGAGCAGTTCTTC
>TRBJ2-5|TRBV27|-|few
CASSPLVSQETQYF
TGTGCCAGCAGTCCACTAGTCAGCCAAGAGACCCAGTACTTC
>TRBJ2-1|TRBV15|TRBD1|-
CATSRGQGSYNEQFF
TGTGCCACCAGCAGGGGACAGGGGAGCTACAATGAGCAGTTCTTC
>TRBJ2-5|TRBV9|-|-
CASSVGGGRQETQYF
TGTGCCAGCAGCGTGGGGGGTGGCAGGCAAGAGACCCAGTACTTC
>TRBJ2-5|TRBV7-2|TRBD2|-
CASSFISGSGETQYF
TGTGCCAGCAGCTTTATTAGCGGGAGCGGGGAGACCCAGTACTTC
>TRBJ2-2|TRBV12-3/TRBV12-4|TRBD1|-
CASRGQGRGTGELFF
TGTGCCAGCAGAGGACAGGGTCGGGGCACCGGGGAGCTGTTTTTT
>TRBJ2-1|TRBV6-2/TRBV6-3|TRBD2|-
CASSYGTLAGAYNEQFF
TGTGCCAGCAGTTACGGAACACTAGCGGGGGCCTACAATGAGCAGTTCTTC
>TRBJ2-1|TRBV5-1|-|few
CASGVGAGLYNEQFF
TGCGCCAGCGGGGTGGGGGCCGGCCTTTACAATGAGCAGTTCTTC
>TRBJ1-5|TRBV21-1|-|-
CASSRTGYQPQHF
TGTGCCAGCAGCCGTACAGGGTATCAGCCCCAGCATTTT
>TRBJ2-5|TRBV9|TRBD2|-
CASSVGGLAEQETQYF
TGTGCCAGCAGCGTAGGAGGACTAGCGGAACAAGAGACCCAGTACTTC
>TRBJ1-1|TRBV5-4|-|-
CASSRDRGVPEAFF
TGTGCCAGCAGCCGGGACCGCGGCGTGCCTGAAGCTTTCTTT
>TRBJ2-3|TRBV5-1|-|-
CASTLWDTDTQYF
TGCGCCAGCACCCTTTGGGACACAGATACGCAGTATTTT
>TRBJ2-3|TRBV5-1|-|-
CASSLARSTDTQYF
TGCGCCAGCAGCTTGGCCAGGAGCACAGATACGCAGTATTTT
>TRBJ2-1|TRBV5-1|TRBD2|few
CASSLGERERLSKYNEQFF
TGCGCCAGCAGCTTGGGGGAGCGGGAGCGATTGTCCAAATACAATGAGCAGTTCTTC
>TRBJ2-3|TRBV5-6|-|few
CASSLVGAPTDTQYF
TGTGCCAGCAGCTTGGTAGGGGCCCCCACAGATACGCAGTATTTT
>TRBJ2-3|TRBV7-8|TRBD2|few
CASRPSGGTQYF
TGTGCCAGCAGACCCTCGGGGGGTACGCAGTATTTT
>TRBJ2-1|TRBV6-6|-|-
CASSYSGGSSTNEQFF
TGTGCCAGCAGTTACTCAGGTGGCTCCTCAACAAATGAGCAGTTCTTC
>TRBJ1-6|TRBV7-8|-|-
CASSLDFGTGTLHF
TGTGCCAGCAGCTTAGATTTCGGAACAGGGACCCTCCACTTT
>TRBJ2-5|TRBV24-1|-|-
CATSDVETQYF
TGTGCCACCAGTGATGTGGAGACCCAGTACTTC
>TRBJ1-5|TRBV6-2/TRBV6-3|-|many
CASEVPGQPQHF
TGTGCCAGCGAAGTGCCGGGACAGCCCCAGCATTTT
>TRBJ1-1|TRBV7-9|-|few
CASSPPLEGRNTEAFF
TGTGCCAGCAGTCCCCCGCTCGAGGGGAGGAACACTGAAGCTTTCTTT